This T cell receptor beta chain was obtained from a study of blood T cell repertoires in COVID-19. About the research overall: Collection of acute and convalescent COVID-19 samples took place in the United States, Italy and Spain. T cells, B-cell-depleted T cells, or PBMCs supplied cDNA or gDNA.

Study processing details: Reference gene primer amplification in the assay estimated nucleated cell counts. Only in-frame clones appear in the TCRdb table, and some are missing; sequencing was by immunoSEQ multiplex PCR. The DNA was the basis for D and trimming; V, J and clone size are from that table. The sample lists approximately 71,000 clones; 82% were seen once. This clone was observed once. Germline V gives CDR1 KGHDR, CDR2 SFDVKD. The CDR3 consists of 16 residues. Trimming took 0 bases from V and 11 from J; bases not matched to a gene: 8. Sequenced: peripheral blood. This chain connects TRBV24-1 to TRBJ2-3; 12 bases map to TRBD1. The TCR was taken from an elderly woman with acute or convalescent COVID-19. The CDR3, as DNA: TGTGCCACCAGTGATTTGTCCCCCGGGACAGGGGGCGAGCAGTATTTT. Translation gives CATSDLSPGTGGEQYF.